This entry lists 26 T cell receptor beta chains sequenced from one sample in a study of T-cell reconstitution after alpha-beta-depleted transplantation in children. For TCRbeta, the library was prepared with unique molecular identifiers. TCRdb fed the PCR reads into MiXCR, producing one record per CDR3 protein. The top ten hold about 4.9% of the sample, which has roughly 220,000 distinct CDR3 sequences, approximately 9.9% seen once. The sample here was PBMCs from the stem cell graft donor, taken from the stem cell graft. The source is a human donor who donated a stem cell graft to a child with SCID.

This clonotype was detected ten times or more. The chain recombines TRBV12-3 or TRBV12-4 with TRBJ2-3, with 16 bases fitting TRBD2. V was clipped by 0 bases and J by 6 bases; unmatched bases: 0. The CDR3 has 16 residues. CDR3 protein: CASSLAGLAGGDTQYF. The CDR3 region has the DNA TGTGCCAGCAGTTTAGCGGGACTAGCGGGGGGGGATACGCAGTATTTT.

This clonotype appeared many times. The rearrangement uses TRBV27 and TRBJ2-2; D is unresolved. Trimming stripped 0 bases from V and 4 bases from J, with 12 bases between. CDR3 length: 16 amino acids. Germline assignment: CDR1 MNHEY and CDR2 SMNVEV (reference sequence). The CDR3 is CASSLSFPTATGELFF. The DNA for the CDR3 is TGTGCCAGCAGTTTATCGTTTCCGACCGCCACCGGGGAGCTGTTTTTT.

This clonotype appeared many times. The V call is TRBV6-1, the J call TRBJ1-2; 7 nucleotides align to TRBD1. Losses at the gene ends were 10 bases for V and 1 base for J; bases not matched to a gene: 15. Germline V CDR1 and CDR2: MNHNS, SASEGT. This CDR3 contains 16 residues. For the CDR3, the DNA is TGTGCCACCATTGGGACAGTCTATACAAGTAACTATGGCTACACCTTC. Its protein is CATIGTVYTSNYGYTF.

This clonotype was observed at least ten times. This chain's CDR3 is CASRGGGSGANVLTF. CDR3 bases: TGTGCCAGCAGGGGAGGAGGTTCTGGGGCCAACGTCCTGACTTTC. The gene calls are TRBV6-1 and TRBJ2-6; a possible D gene is TRBD2 (6 bases). V was trimmed by 6 bases and J by 1 base, leaving 10 bases between them. The germline V gene encodes CDR1 MNHNS and CDR2 SASEGT. The CDR3 totals 15 residues.

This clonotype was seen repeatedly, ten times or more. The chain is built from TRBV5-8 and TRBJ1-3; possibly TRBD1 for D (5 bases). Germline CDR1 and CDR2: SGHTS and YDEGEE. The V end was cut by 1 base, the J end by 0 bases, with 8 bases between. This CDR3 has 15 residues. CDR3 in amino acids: CASSLQGLSGNTIYF. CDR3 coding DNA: TGTGCCAGCAGCTTGCAGGGCCTCTCTGGAAACACCATATATTTT.

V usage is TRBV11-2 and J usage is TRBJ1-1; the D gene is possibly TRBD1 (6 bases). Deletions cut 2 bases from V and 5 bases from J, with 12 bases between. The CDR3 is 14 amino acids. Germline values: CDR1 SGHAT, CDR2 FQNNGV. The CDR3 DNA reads TGTGCCAGCAGCTTACGCCTAGGGGGGACTGAAGCTTTCTTT. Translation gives CASSLRLGGTEAFF. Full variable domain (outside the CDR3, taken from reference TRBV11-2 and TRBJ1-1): EAGVAQSPRYKIIEKRQSVAFWCNPISGHATLYWYQQILGQGPKLLIQFQNNGVVDDSQLPKDRFSAERLKGVDSTLKIQPAKLEDSAVYLCASSLRLGGTEAFFGQGTRLTVV.

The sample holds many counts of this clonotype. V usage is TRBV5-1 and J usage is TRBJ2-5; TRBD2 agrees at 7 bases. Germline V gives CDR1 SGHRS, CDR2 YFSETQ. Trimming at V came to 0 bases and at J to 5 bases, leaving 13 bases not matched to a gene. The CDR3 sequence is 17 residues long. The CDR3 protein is CASSLGDYPQFAETQYF. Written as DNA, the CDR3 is TGCGCCAGCAGCTTGGGGGACTACCCTCAATTCGCGGAGACCCAGTACTTC.

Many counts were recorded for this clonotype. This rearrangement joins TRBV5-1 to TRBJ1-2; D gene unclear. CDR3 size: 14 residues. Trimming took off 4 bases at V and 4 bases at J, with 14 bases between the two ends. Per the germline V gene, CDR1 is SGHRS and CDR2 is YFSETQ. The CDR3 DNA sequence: TGCGCCAGCAGCCAAGACGACGACGGCTATGGCTACACCTTC. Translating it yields CASSQDDDGYGYTF.

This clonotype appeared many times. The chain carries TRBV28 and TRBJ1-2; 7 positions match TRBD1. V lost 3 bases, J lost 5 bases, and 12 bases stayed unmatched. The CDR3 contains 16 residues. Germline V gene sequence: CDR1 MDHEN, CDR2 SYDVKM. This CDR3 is CASSLIWGQPDYGYTF. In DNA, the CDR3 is TGTGCCAGCAGTTTGATATGGGGACAGCCCGATTATGGCTACACCTTC.

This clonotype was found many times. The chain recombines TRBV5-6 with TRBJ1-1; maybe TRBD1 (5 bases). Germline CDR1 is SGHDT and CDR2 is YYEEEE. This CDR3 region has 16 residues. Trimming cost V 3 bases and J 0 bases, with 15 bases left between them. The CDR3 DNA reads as TGTGCCAGCAGCTCCCTGTGGAGGGGCTTGAACACTGAAGCTTTCTTT. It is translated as CASSSLWRGLNTEAFF.

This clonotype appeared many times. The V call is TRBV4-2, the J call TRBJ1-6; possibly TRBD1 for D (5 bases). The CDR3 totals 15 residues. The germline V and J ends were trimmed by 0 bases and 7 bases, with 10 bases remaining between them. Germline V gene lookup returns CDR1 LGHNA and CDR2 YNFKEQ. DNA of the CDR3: TGTGCCAGCAGCCAAGAAGAGGGGACCAATTCACCCCTCCACTTT. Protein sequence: CASSQEEGTNSPLHF.

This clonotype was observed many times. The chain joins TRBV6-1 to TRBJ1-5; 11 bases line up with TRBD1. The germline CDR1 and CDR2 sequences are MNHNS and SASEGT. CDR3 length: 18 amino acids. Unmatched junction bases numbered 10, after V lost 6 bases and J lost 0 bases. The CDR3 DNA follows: TGTGCCAGCAGCTCAAAGGGGACAGGGGGTTATAGCAATCAGCCCCAGCATTTT. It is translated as CASSSKGTGGYSNQPQHF.

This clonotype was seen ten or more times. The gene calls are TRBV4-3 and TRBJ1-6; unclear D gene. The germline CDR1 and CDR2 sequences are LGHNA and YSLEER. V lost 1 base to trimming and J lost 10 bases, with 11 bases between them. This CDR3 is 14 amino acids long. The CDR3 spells CASSQGWIGSPLHF. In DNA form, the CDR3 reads TGCGCCAGCAGCCAAGGTTGGATTGGGTCACCCCTCCACTTT.

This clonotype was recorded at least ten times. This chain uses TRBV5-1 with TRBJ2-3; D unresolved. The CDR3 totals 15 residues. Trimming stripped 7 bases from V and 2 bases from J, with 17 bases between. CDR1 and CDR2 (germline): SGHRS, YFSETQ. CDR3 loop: CASLPYGVNTDTQYF. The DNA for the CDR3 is TGCGCCAGCCTTCCCTATGGGGTGAACACAGATACGCAGTATTTT.

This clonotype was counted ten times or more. The CDR3 DNA sequence: TGTGCCAGCAGTTACTCAGGATTAGCGGGGGGTACGAACACCGGGGAGCTGTTTTTT. Its protein product is CASSYSGLAGGTNTGELFF. V gene TRBV6-5 combines with J gene TRBJ2-2; 10 nucleotides agree with TRBD2. V lost 0 bases, J lost 0 bases, and 7 bases stayed unmatched. This CDR3 comprises 19 residues. Germline V gene lookup returns CDR1 MNHEY and CDR2 SVGAGI.

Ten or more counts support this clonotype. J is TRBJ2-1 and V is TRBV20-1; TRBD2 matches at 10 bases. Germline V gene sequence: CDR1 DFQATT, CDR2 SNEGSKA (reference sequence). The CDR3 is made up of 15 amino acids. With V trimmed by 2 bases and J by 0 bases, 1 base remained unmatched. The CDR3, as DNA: TGCAGTGCTAGATCTAGCGGGAGCTCCTACAATGAGCAGTTCTTC. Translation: CSARSSGSSYNEQFF.

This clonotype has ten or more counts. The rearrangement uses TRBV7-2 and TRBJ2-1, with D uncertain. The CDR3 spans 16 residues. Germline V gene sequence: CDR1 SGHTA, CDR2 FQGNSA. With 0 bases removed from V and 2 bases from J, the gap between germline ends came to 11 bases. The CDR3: CASSLAFGVAYNEQFF. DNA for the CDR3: TGTGCCAGCAGCTTAGCTTTTGGGGTTGCCTACAATGAGCAGTTCTTC. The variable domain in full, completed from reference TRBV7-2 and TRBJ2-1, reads GAGVSQSPSNKVTEKGKDVELRCDPISGHTALYWYRQSLGQGLEFLIYFQGNSAPDKSGLPSDRFSAERTGGSVSTLTIQRTQQEDSAVYLCASSLAFGVAYNEQFFGPGTRLTVL.

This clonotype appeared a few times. The CDR3 region is CASSPNWVADTQYF. DNA for the CDR3: TGCGCCAGCAGCCCCAACTGGGTGGCAGATACGCAGTATTTT. The genes are TRBV5-1 and TRBJ2-3, with no clear D. Trimming took off 4 bases at V and 4 bases at J, with 13 bases between the two ends. CDR1 and CDR2 from the germline V gene are SGHRS and YFSETQ. This CDR3 is built from 14 residues. The variable domain in full, with the rest retrieved from reference TRBV5-1 and TRBJ2-3, is KAGVTQTPRYLIKTRGQQVTLSCSPISGHRSVSWYQQTPGQGLQFLFEYFSETQRNKGNFPGRFSGRQFSNSRSEMNVSTLELGDSALYLCASSPNWVADTQYFGPGTRLTVL.

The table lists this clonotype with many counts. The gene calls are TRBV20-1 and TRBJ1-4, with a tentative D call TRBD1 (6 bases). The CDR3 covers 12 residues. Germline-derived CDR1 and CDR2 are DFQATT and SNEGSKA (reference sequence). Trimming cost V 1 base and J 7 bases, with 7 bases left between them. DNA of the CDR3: TGCAGTGCTAGAGGGGACACTGAAAAACTGTTTTTT. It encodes CSARGDTEKLFF.

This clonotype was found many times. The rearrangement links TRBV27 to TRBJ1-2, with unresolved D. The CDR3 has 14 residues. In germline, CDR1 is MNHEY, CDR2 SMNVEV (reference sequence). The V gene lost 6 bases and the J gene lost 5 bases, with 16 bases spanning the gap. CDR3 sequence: CASRRGRVGYGYTF. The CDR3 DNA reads TGTGCCAGCAGAAGAGGGCGCGTAGGATATGGCTACACCTTC.

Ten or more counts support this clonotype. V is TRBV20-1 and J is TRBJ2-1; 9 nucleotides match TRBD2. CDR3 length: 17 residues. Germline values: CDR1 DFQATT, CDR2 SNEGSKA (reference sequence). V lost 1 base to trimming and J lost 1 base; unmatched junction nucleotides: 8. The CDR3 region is CSARVRLAGTSYNEQFF. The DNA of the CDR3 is TGCAGTGCTAGAGTAAGGCTAGCGGGAACATCCTACAATGAGCAGTTCTTC.

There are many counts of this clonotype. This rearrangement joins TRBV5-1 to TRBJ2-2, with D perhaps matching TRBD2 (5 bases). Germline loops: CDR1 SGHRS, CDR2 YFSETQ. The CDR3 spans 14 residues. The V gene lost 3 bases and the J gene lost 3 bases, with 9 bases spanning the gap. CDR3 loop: CASSSFSDTGELFF. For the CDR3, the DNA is TGCGCCAGCAGCTCCTTTAGCGACACCGGGGAGCTGTTTTTT.

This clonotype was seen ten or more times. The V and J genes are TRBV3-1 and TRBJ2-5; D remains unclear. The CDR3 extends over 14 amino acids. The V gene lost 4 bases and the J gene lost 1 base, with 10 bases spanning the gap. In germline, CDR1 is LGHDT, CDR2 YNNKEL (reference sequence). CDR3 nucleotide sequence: TGTGCCAGCAGCCTCCGATTACTCCAAGAGACCCAGTACTTC. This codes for CASSLRLLQETQYF.

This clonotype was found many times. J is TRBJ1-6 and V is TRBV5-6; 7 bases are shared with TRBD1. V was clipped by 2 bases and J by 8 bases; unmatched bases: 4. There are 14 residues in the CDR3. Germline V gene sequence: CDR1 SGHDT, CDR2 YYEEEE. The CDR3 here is CASSFRDSYSPLHF. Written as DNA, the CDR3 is TGTGCCAGCAGCTTCCGGGACAGTTATTCACCCCTCCACTTT.

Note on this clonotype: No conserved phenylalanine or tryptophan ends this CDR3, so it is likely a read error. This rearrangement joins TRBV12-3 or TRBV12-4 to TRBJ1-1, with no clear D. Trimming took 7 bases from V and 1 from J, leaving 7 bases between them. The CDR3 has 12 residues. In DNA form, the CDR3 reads TGTGCCAGCACCATAGGGAACACTGAAGCTTTCCTT. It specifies CASTIGNTEAFL.

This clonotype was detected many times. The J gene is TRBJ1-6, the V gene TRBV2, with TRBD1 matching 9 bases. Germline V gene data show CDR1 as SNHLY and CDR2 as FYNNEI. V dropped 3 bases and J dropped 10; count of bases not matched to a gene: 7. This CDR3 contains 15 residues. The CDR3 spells CASSDDRGKGSPLHF. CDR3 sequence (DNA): TGTGCCAGCAGTGATGACAGGGGGAAAGGGTCACCCCTCCACTTT.